This T cell receptor (beta chain) was identified during a study of blood T cell repertoires in COVID-19 (dated by TCRdb to about 2020). The study in broad terms: Samples from collaborators originated in the United States, Italy and Spain and spanned both the acute and convalescent phases of COVID-19. The material from the prospective study consisted of cDNA or gDNA derived from T cells, B-cell-depleted T cells, or PBMCs. The dataset comprised deeply sampled blood TCRbeta repertoires from subjects exposed to, actively infected with, or recovered from COVID-19. A freely available public database, intended as a resource for researchers studying the immune response to SARS-CoV-2, is where the repertoires were released. Samples were obtained from the ongoing ImmuneRACE study (first 160 participants) and from about 1,300 subjects provided by 6 global collaborators. Nearly every sample came with metadata listing a de-identified subject ID, COVID-19 status, age in years and sex. HLA class I and class II types, where available, came from metadata supplied by the sample provider rather than from assay-based typing. What the study reported, not specific to this receptor: The quantity of clinical and demographic metadata differed by source and by participant and was supplied without curation.

As regards this clone: No cognate antigen has been identified for it. The input lacks base qualities; no much larger clone sits a single base away. This sample includes further DNA sequences coding for the same CDR3.

TCRbeta CDR3 regions were amplified from genomic DNA using the immunoSEQ Assay, a bias-controlled multiplex PCR. Concerning the study's data processing: Nucleated cell counts per sample were estimated from amplification of reference gene primers within the assay. Sequence reads were collapsed and filtered to measure the absolute abundance of every unique TCRbeta CDR3 rearrangement. Productive Simpson clonality was computed per sample as the square root of Simpson's diversity index over productive rearrangements. Here the immuneACCESS table is served through TCRdb, limited to in-frame sequences with V and J called. Missing clones are a known gap in these copies; in checked studies unresolved V genes cover under half, and the rest lacks a known reason. D and trimming come from the DNA, and the V and J calls and clone size come from that table. This sample holds a few hundred thousand clones; over 75% were observed only once. Roughly 9% of the sample is taken by the ten largest.

Whole blood was collected in K2EDTA tubes by collaborating institutions according to the institutions' own protocols. For TCRbeta analysis, collaborators shipped samples in one of three forms: frozen whole blood, isolated PBMCs, or DNA extracted from either of those sample types. V is cut back by 1 base and J by 0 bases, with 3 bases in the junction unmatched. Reading the germline V gene gives CDR1 LGHNA and CDR2 YSLEER. The CDR3 has 15 amino acids, counting the end cysteine and phenylalanine. Of the read, only the CDR3 DNA is kept; its 45 bases are in frame from base 1. The chain couples TRBV4-3 to TRBJ2-7, with 7 bases matching TRBD1. Sequencing was done on a sample of peripheral blood. The sequence was collected from a man between 18 and 35 years old with active or convalescent COVID-19. The CDR3 protein sequence reads: CASSQGTGGSYEQYF. The nucleotide sequence reads TGCGCCAGCAGCCAAGGGACAGGAGGCTCCTACGAGCAGTACTTC.